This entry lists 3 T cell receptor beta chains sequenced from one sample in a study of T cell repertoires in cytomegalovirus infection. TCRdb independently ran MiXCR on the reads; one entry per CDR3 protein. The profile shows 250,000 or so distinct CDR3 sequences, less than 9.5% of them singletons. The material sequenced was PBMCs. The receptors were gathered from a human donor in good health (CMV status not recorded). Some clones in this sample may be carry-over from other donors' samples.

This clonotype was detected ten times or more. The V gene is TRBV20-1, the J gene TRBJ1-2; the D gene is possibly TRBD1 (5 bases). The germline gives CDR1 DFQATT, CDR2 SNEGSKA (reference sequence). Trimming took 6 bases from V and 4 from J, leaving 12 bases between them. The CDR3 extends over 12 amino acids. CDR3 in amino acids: CSAPTGPYGYTF. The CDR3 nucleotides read TGCAGTGCCCCAACGGGGCCCTATGGCTACACCTTC.

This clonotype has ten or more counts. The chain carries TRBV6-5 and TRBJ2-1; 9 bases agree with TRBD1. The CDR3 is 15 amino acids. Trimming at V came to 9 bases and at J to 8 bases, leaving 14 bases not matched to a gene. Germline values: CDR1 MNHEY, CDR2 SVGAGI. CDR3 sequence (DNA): TGTGCCAGTCACAGAACCGGGACAGGGAACGATGAGCAGTTCTTC. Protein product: CASHRTGTGNDEQFF.

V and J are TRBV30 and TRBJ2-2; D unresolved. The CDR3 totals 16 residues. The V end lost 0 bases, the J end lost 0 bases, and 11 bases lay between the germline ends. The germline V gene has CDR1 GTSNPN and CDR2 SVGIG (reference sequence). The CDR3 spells CAWSVTALANTGELFF. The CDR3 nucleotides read TGTGCCTGGAGTGTAACCGCACTCGCGAACACCGGGGAGCTGTTTTTT.